The present entry profiles one T cell receptor beta chain with its context. Its cognate antigen has yet to be identified. Base qualities were left out, and no much larger clone turns up one base away. Library preparation was by the immunoSEQ multiplex PCR assay. A mixture of 60 forward primers for TCR Vbeta segments and 13 reverse primers for TCR Jbeta segments was used in the multiplex PCR. Amplification of the CDR3 region of rearranged TCR beta genes was performed with a multiplex PCR assay on genomic DNA. On the Illumina HiSeq System, the amplified TCR beta libraries were sequenced as 87-base-pair reads. The paper's data handling went like this. In a later analysis, tens of millions of unique TCR beta chains were counted across the 500 to 850 repertoires, and roughly 11 million of these chains were shared by at least two donors. Raw reads were error-corrected and collapsed into unique sequences by a nearest-neighbor algorithm in which closely related sequences were merged to remove PCR and sequencing errors. To assign V, D and J gene segments, CDR3 sequences were aligned to IMGT reference sequences. For a sequence to be retained, a match of at least six nucleotides to both a V gene segment and a J gene segment was required. Rearrangements were called productive when the CDR3 lacked stop codons and stayed in frame with V and J; all others were non-productive. Following IMGT convention, CDR3 was defined as the stretch from the second conserved V-encoded cysteine up to the conserved J-encoded phenylalanine. Sequences without an unambiguous match to a single V gene segment were excluded from the earlier analysis of approximately 560 of the donors. An earlier analysis of fewer than 650 of the donors classified V segments as functional when productive rearrangements were above 56.7% and as segregating when the standard deviation between donors was above 5%. A statistical classification framework was built for diagnosing cytomegalovirus status from the catalog of TCR beta chain sequences. A later analysis assigned V and J genes by comparing TCR nucleotide sequences with IMGT/GENE-DB human TR gene sequences. Using the TCRdist pipeline, a later analysis assigned CDR3 sequences along with most-parsimonious VDJ recombination scenarios. In a later analysis, every TCR beta chain was defined by the combination of its CDR3 amino acid sequence and its V-gene family, and reads without a unique V-gene family were dropped. A later analysis removed several hundred highly shared, low-generation-probability nucleotide sequences to deal with suspected cross-contamination and a sequencing artifact. A later analysis calculated a clonal expansion index for each public chain from normalized within-repertoire ranks of inferred template counts. Generation probabilities in a later analysis came from a VDJ recombination model fitted to out-of-frame rearrangements, and those results were checked against IGoR. A later analysis scored TCR-TCR, TCR-HLA and TCR-CMV co-occurrence with hypergeometric tests, applying a repertoire-size bias correction to TCR pairs. In a later analysis, false discovery rates were estimated by permuting HLA or CMV assignments 20 times. A later analysis grouped co-occurring TCRs with DBSCAN, adding TCRdist sequence similarity when clustering within HLA-allele-positive subsets. Co-occurrence clustering excluded repertoires with fewer than 30,000 or more than 120,000 public chains, plus five with anomalous nucleotide sharing. Entries here come from immuneACCESS through TCRdb and include only in-frame sequences with V and J called. Some clones fail to appear in such tables; in the studies checked, an unresolved V gene covers under half of the shortfall, and the cause of the remainder is unknown. V, J and clone size reflect that table, while D and trimming were determined from the DNA. The table for this sample lists fewer than 150,000 clones; 15% of them were counted only once. The ten biggest clones cover about 2% of the sample.

The entry originates in a study of cytomegalovirus exposure and HLA in healthy donors (dated by TCRdb to between 2016 and 2019). General notes on the study: In an earlier analysis of 550 to 750 of the donors, 276 Gb of sequence data and 117 million unique TCR beta sequences from about 190 million T cells were reported. An early release covering approximately 600 HLA-typed donors comprised about 310 gigabases of sequencing data and tens of millions of unique TCR sequences. The genetic ancestry cluster associated with self-reported Caucasian donors included over 80% of the 398 genotyped donors. The aim of the study was to test whether cataloging public T cell receptors could identify signatures of past pathogen exposure. Using immunosequencing, the study profiled T cell repertoires from fewer than 700 subjects and related those repertoires to cytomegalovirus serostatus. A separate validation cohort of roughly 130 different subjects was used in addition to the roughly 670-subject first cohort. To predict cytomegalovirus infection status, the study combined high-throughput TCR immunosequencing, statistical association of individual TCRs with disease status, and machine learning. To study patterns of TCR occurrence, a later analysis re-analyzed previously published TCR beta repertoires from 700 or so donors and added high-resolution HLA genotyping. The later analysis used no new phenotypic data to find candidate immune exposures, relying instead on TCR beta sequences and their occurrence across donors. An earlier analysis of more than 450 of the donors used high-throughput TCR beta sequencing to judge whether each TCR beta V gene segment behaved as functional or pseudogenic. Donor age, sex, ethnicity and CMV serostatus were compiled together with the repertoire data. A later genetic analysis used genome-wide SNP genotypes for about 60% of the roughly 700 donors, treating that subset as a discovery cohort. Every discovery cohort repertoire had been produced on one sequencing platform. Class I and class II HLA loci were covered by the typing at four-digit resolution. The number of donors typed differed by locus, with about 629-640 for A, B, C, DRB1 and DQB1, 522 for DQA1, over 600 for DPA1, and around 430 for DPB1. Roughly five DR-DQ haplotypes were handled as single units for association and clustering, since linkage in the cohort was strong. Among some 410 genotyped donors of the cohort, an average of roughly 230,000 unique TCR beta nucleotide sequences was sequenced per donor, of which about 19% were non-productive.

In total, 630 or so healthy bone marrow donors made up the cohort. All cohort members were sampled while nominally healthy, although unrecorded immune exposures were likely present. The donor was CMV seronegative and belonged to the group of over 300 seronegative cohort members. A peripheral blood sample was collected from each donor, and TCR beta sequencing was performed on peripheral blood mononuclear cells. The Qiagen DNeasy Blood Extraction Kit was used to extract genomic DNA from the blood cell samples. Taken from the germline V gene, the CDR1 and CDR2 loops are SQVTM and ANQGSEA. Spanning cysteine to phenylalanine, the CDR3 consists of 13 amino acids. This entry keeps only the CDR3 DNA: 39 bases, framed from base 1. Relative to germline, V is 1 base shorter and J is 4 bases shorter, with 10 bases between their ends. What the authors observed across the whole study: CMV serostatus was the only immune exposure information available for the cohort. Roughly uniform sequencing depth across donors was assumed in presence/absence analyses, although this assumption may not hold. A cluster of highly shared sequence variants was judged likely to represent a technical artifact of the sequencing pipeline. Compared with equally common non-associated chains, HLA-associated TCR beta chains in a later analysis were more clonally expanded and had lower generation probabilities. Assigning TCR associations to individual alleles was difficult when HLA alleles, especially DR and DQ, strongly co-occurred. According to a later analysis, TCR association rates differed among HLA loci, with DRB1 alleles showing the most associated TCRs and HLA-C alleles showing the fewest. Linkage disequilibrium might explain the correlated functional status among segregating V segments, but an unknown experimental factor could not be ruled out. A total of fewer than 200 TCR beta chains were listed by the study as associated with cytomegalovirus. A further reported finding was that TCR beta sequences accurately predicted the HLA-A and HLA-B alleles for most subjects in the first cohort. The 87-base-pair reads could not distinguish some IMGT-functional V segments, including TRBV6-2 and TRBV6-3, so those segments were excluded. An earlier analysis of approximately 530 of the donors showed that most TCR beta V segments appeared in productive rearrangements either about 90% or about 30% of the time, which broadly matched IMGT annotations. It was suggested by the authors that the approach could potentially be generalized to other disease states and immunological phenotypes. The cohort was sequenced for TCR beta chains only, and without alpha or paired-chain data the features that could be detected were limited. Because counts were too low, roughly 16 rarely observed V segments, including chromosome 9 orphons, were left out of the earlier analysis of 500 to 650 of the donors. While some public TCRs were present in many individuals, most TCR sequences turned up only very rarely across donors. A later analysis reported that several top co-occurrence clusters appeared linked to parvovirus B19, influenza, CMV and Epstein-Barr virus. In vitro tests confirmed that a few of the cytomegalovirus-associated TCR beta chains recognize cytomegalovirus antigens. Compared with the approximately 720-donor mean, donors in an Asian-associated ancestry cluster had fewer N-insertions in productive TCRs, according to a later genetic analysis. Because HLA typing was missing for some donors at each locus, association tests included only the typed subset. In a later genetic analysis, a missense DCLRE1C variant was associated with V-gene and J-gene trimming of TCR beta chains, and the association was replicated in an independent cohort. A later analysis associated about 17,000 TCR beta sequences with specific HLA alleles at a false discovery rate of 0.05. Cytomegalovirus status was reported to be diagnosed by the classifier with high specificity and sensitivity in both the original and validation cohorts. In a later analysis, most CMV-associated TCR beta chains were found to appear HLA-restricted, with HLA associations seemingly driven largely by CMV exposure.

The rearrangement combines TRBV29-1 with TRBJ1-2; the D gene is perhaps TRBD1, on 5 matching bases. Sequencing input: PBMCs. The TCR was taken from a woman between 18 and 29 years old in good health and CMV-seronegative. CDR3 sequence: CSVEGSRAYGYTF. The sequence in DNA is TGCAGCGTTGAAGGGTCCAGGGCCTATGGCTACACCTTC.